Presented here are 5 T cell receptor beta chains from one specimen sequenced in a study of T cell responses to AZD1222 COVID-19 vaccine. Assay used: immunoSEQ multiplex PCR; TCRdb lists only in-frame clones, some missing. The sample records about 180,000 clones, approximately 86% being singletons. Source: peripheral blood, taken 28 days after the second AZD1222 dose. These receptors were taken from an adult who received the AZD1222 COVID-19 vaccine.

V usage is TRBV7-9 and J usage is TRBJ2-5; D perhaps matches TRBD2 (6 bases). Germline CDR1 SEHNR, CDR2 FQNEAQ (reference sequence). V gave up 5 bases and J gave up 3 bases, with 16 bases separating them. The CDR3 contains 15 residues. The CDR3 DNA follows: TGTGCCAGCAGCCCAATCGGGACTCTTAAAGAGACCCAGTACTTC. Encoded protein: CASSPIGTLKETQYF.

The genes are TRBV27 and TRBJ1-5; the D is unclear. CDR3 length equals 15 residues. Looked up from germline, CDR1 is MNHEY and CDR2 is SMNVEV (reference sequence). V was cut by 5 bases and J by 0 bases, with 11 bases left in between. This chain's CDR3 is CASSRTLDSNQPQHF. The CDR3 coding sequence is TGTGCCAGCAGTAGGACTCTTGATAGCAATCAGCCCCAGCATTTT.

CDR3 loop: CASSTTGANEQYF. DNA for the CDR3: TGTGCCAGCAGCACAACAGGGGCCAACGAGCAGTACTTC. The chain combines TRBV9 with TRBJ2-7, with TRBD1 matching 7 bases. The CDR3 is 13 amino acids. Germline lookup yields CDR1 SGDLS and CDR2 YYNGEE. Germline trimming cut 4 bases from V and 5 bases from J; bases unmatched to any gene: 6. The full variable domain, with the rest looked up from reference TRBV9 and TRBJ2-7, is DSGVTQTPKHLITATGQRVTLRCSPRSGDLSVYWYQQSLDQGLQFLIQYYNGEERAKGNILERFSAQQFPDLHSELNLSSLELGDSALYFCASSTTGANEQYFGPGTRLTVT.

The chain is built from TRBV7-8 and TRBJ1-5, with D possibly being TRBD1 (6 bases). Trimming took off 1 base at V and 3 bases at J, with 7 bases between the two ends. From germline, CDR1 is SGHVS and CDR2 FQNEAQ. This CDR3 contains 14 residues. The CDR3 DNA sequence: TGTGCCAGCAGCTTAGGACAGGACAATCAGCCCCAGCATTTT. Translating gives CASSLGQDNQPQHF. Variable domain in full (rest from reference TRBV7-8 and TRBJ1-5): GAGVSQSPRYKVAKRGQDVALRCDPISGHVSLFWYQQALGQGPEFLTYFQNEAQLDKSGLPSDRFFAERPEGSVSTLKIQRTQQEDSAVYLCASSLGQDNQPQHFGDGTRLSIL.

The rearrangement uses TRBV11-3 and TRBJ1-2; D might be TRBD1 (5 bases). Trimming removed 5 bases from V and 4 bases from J, with 11 bases in between. The CDR3 sequence is 13 residues long. From germline, CDR1 is SGHNT and CDR2 YENEEA. The CDR3 reads CASSNRDGYGYTF. The DNA for the CDR3 is TGTGCCAGCAGCAACCGGGACGGCTATGGCTACACCTTC.